This TCR beta chain was sequenced for a study of siplizumab effects on memory and regulatory T cells. Germline lookup yields CDR1 SGHAT and CDR2 FQNNGV. Deletions cut 1 base from V and 6 bases from J, with 13 bases between. The CDR3 is made up of 15 amino acids. Comment on this clone: Its specificity is not known.

The cells of the mixed lymphocyte reaction underwent an approximately six-day coculture at 37°C. Clones were read by immunoSEQ multiplex PCR, and TCRdb kept only the in-frame ones, dropping some. The sample contains about 12,000 clones, around half of which appear only once. Sequencing was done on a sample of CFSE-low (dividing) CD8+ T cells sorted from an allogeneic mixed lymphocyte reaction. The clonotype originates from a human donor in good health; the cells came from an allogeneic mixed lymphocyte reaction. Some clones in this sample may be carry-over from other donors' samples. V and J are TRBV11-2 and TRBJ1-5; D is undetermined. The CDR3 DNA is TGTGCCAGCAGCTTAGTATCTGGGGAGGGTCAGCCCCAGCATTTT. It yields the protein CASSLVSGEGQPQHF.